One sample yielded the 26 T cell receptor beta chains listed below, sequenced in a study of blood T cells in healthy people across ages (dated by TCRdb to the mid-2010s). Library construction relied on 5' RACE. The second PCR ran for about 7 to 11 cycles and used a J-beta primer mix along with a sample-barcoded 5' primer. TCRdb's own reprocessing of the public reads used fastp at Q25 and MiXCR and kept productive beta chains. One record per CDR3 amino acid sequence lists the most common genes and DNA. This sample is represented by fewer than 2,000,000 distinct CDR3 sequences; about two fifths of them were singletons. The ten largest clones capture more than 20% of the sample. The specimen sequenced was blood. These receptors were collected from a human donor in good health.

This clonotype was counted a few times. The J gene is TRBJ2-7, the V gene TRBV15; TRBD1 or TRBD2 may be the D gene (5 bases each). CDR1 and CDR2 (germline): LNHNV, YYDKDF (reference sequence). V lost 0 bases and J 1 base, leaving 16 bases between the germline ends. CDR3 size: 17 residues. The CDR3 bases are TGTGCCACCAGCAGAGATCGGGGCAAGGGGCCTTCCTACGAGCAGTACTTC. It encodes CATSRDRGKGPSYEQYF.

This clonotype was counted a few times. The chain links TRBV13 to TRBJ2-1; a weak D match, TRBD1 (6 bases). CDR1 PRHDT and CDR2 FYEKMQ come from the germline V gene (reference sequence). The CDR3 length is 16 residues. V was clipped by 1 base and J by 3 bases, with 13 bases between them. In DNA form, the CDR3 reads TGTGCCAGCAGCTTAGAGGGACACACCATCTACAATGAGCAGTTCTTC. Protein: CASSLEGHTIYNEQFF. Using reference TRBV13 and TRBJ2-1 for the parts outside the CDR3, the full variable domain is AAGVIQSPRHLIKEKRETATLKCYPIPRHDTVYWYQQGPGQDPQFLISFYEKMQSDKGSIPDRFSAQQFSDYHSELNMSSLELGDSALYFCASSLEGHTIYNEQFFGPGTRLTVL.

This clonotype was observed a handful of times. V and J are TRBV18 and TRBJ2-1; D ambiguous. CDR1 and CDR2 (germline): KGHSH, LQKENI. Trimming cost V 1 base and J 5 bases, with 18 bases left between them. This CDR3 is 17 amino acids long. DNA of the CDR3: TGTGCCAGCTCACCACAAAGCTTGCCGGGTCCTAACAATGAGCAGTTCTTC. Protein sequence: CASSPQSLPGPNNEQFF. The full variable domain, in which reference TRBV18 and TRBJ2-1 provide the parts outside the CDR3, is NAGVMQNPRHLVRRRGQEARLRCSPMKGHSHVYWYRQLPEEGLKFMVYLQKENIIDESGMPKERFSAEFPKEGPSILRIQQVVRGDSAAYFCASSPQSLPGPNNEQFFGPGTRLTVL.

This clonotype was seen more than once but under ten times. V gene TRBV4-2 combines with J gene TRBJ2-2, with D unclear. Trimming removed 1 base from V and 6 bases from J, with 6 bases in between. CDR1 is LGHNA and CDR2 is YNFKEQ in the germline V gene. This CDR3 region has 13 residues. The chain's CDR3 is CASSQVGAGELFF. The DNA of the CDR3 is TGTGCCAGCAGCCAAGTTGGTGCCGGGGAGCTGTTTTTT.

This chain connects TRBV10-3 to TRBJ2-1, with 8 nucleotides matching TRBD2. CDR3 length: 14 residues. Trimming at V came to 6 bases and at J to 4 bases, leaving 5 bases not matched to a gene. CDR1 is ENHRY, CDR2 SYGVKD, per germline. The CDR3 nucleotides are TGTGCCATCAGCACTAGCGGAGTATACAATGAGCAGTTCTTC. This translates into CAISTSGVYNEQFF.

In DNA form, the CDR3 reads TGTGCCAGCAGTAGCTATGAGCGGGGGGGTGAGTTCTTC. Translating gives CASSSYERGGEFF. The V gene is TRBV6-2 or TRBV6-3, the J gene TRBJ2-1; TRBD2 matches at 10 bases. The CDR3 consists of 13 residues. V dropped 5 bases and J dropped 14; count of bases not matched to a gene: 9. Germline values: CDR1 MNHEY, CDR2 SVGEGT.

This chain joins TRBV6-1 and TRBJ1-1, with 9 bases that match TRBD1. CDR1 is MNHNS, CDR2 SASEGT, per germline. V lost 9 bases to trimming and J lost 11 bases; unmatched junction nucleotides: 10. This CDR3 comprises 12 residues. CDR3 residues: CASSSRTGDAFF. The DNA of the CDR3 is TGTGCCAGTAGTAGCCGGACAGGGGATGCTTTCTTT.

The J gene is TRBJ2-7, the V gene TRBV7-2, with D possibly TRBD1 on 6 matching bases. In germline, CDR1 is SGHTA, CDR2 FQGNSA. Deletions cut 1 base from V and 5 bases from J, with 15 bases between. This CDR3 is 15 amino acids long. The CDR3 sequence: CASSLEGWNRDEQYF. The DNA of the CDR3 is TGTGCCAGCAGCTTAGAAGGGTGGAACAGGGACGAGCAGTACTTC.

The J gene is TRBJ2-3, the V gene TRBV7-2; no firm D call. The CDR3 is 15 residues long. Between the trimmed V and J ends, which lost 1 base and 6 bases, there was a span of 14 bases. Per germline, CDR1 SGHTA and CDR2 FQGNSA. The CDR3 nucleotides read TGTGCCAGCAGCTTAGGATCGATCAAATTTGATACGCAGTATTTT. Its protein product is CASSLGSIKFDTQYF.

The V and J genes are TRBV10-3 and TRBJ2-7; the D is unclear. This CDR3 is 11 amino acids long. The V end was cut by 11 bases, the J end by 3 bases, with 11 bases between. CDR1 and CDR2 from the germline V gene are ENHRY and SYGVKD. The CDR3 sequence: CAVRSNYEQYF. The CDR3 DNA follows: TGTGCCGTCCGATCGAACTACGAGCAGTACTTC.

The chain links TRBV6-5 to TRBJ2-1, with 7 bases matching TRBD1. This CDR3 is built from 14 residues. Germline trimming cut 3 bases from V and 9 bases from J; bases unmatched to any gene: 8. CDR1 MNHEY and CDR2 SVGAGI come from the germline V gene. CDR3 loop: CASSYSWTGSEQFF. In DNA, the CDR3 is TGTGCCAGCAGTTATTCCTGGACAGGCTCTGAGCAGTTCTTC.

This clonotype showed up just a few times. The chain has TRBV6-2 or TRBV6-3 and TRBJ2-5, with 9 bases matching TRBD1. CDR1 and CDR2 from the germline V gene are MNHEY and SVGEGT. The J segment lost 4 bases and the V segment lost 5 bases, leaving 8 bases of the junction unmatched. The length of the CDR3 is 15 residues. CDR3 region: CASSQWTGDGETQYF. The CDR3 coding sequence is TGTGCCAGCAGTCAGTGGACAGGGGACGGAGAGACCCAGTACTTC.

The rearrangement uses TRBV15 and TRBJ2-3; 8 bases line up with TRBD2. Germline-derived CDR1 and CDR2 are LNHNV and YYDKDF (reference sequence). This CDR3 has 15 residues. The trim removed 3 bases at V and 0 bases at J, leaving 2 bases unmatched. CDR3 region: CATSSSGVSTDTQYF. CDR3 sequence (DNA): TGTGCCACCAGCAGTAGCGGGGTTAGCACAGATACGCAGTATTTT. Complete variable domain (other parts from reference TRBV15 and TRBJ2-3): DAMVIQNPRYQVTQFGKPVTLSCSQTLNHNVMYWYQQKSSQAPKLLFHYYDKDFNNEADTPDNFQSRRPNTSFCFLDIRSPGLGDTAMYLCATSSSGVSTDTQYFGPGTRLTVL.

V usage is TRBV9 and J usage is TRBJ1-4, with 7 positions matching TRBD1. Looked up from germline, CDR1 is SGDLS and CDR2 is YYNGEE. This CDR3 is 15 amino acids long. J lost 5 bases, V lost 3 bases, and 7 bases had no gene match. Written as DNA, the CDR3 is TGTGCCAGCAGCGATACCGGGACAGTGAATGAAAAACTGTTTTTT. It specifies CASSDTGTVNEKLFF.

This clonotype was seen only a few times. The chain carries TRBV20-1 and TRBJ2-7; D ambiguous. The CDR3 consists of 14 residues. The ends were cut back, 6 bases at V and 3 bases at J, with 18 bases in the middle. From germline, CDR1 is DFQATT and CDR2 SNEGSKA (reference sequence). This CDR3 is CSARLLLNLYEQYF. The CDR3, as DNA: TGCAGTGCGAGACTGCTCCTAAACCTCTACGAGCAGTACTTC.

The chain carries TRBV28 and TRBJ1-2, with no clear D. The ends were cut back, 0 bases at V and 9 bases at J, with 8 bases in the middle. Germline CDR1 reads MDHEN; CDR2 reads SYDVKM. The CDR3 sequence is 12 residues long. In DNA, the CDR3 is TGTGCCAGCAGTTTATGGGAATCACGCTACACCTTC. It yields the protein CASSLWESRYTF.

This clonotype was observed a handful of times. The J gene is TRBJ1-4, the V gene TRBV15; TRBD1 is a possible D gene (5 bases). The CDR3 loop spans 14 amino acids. V was pared by 3 bases and J by 8 bases, with 13 bases between. In germline, CDR1 is LNHNV, CDR2 YYDKDF (reference sequence). The chain's CDR3 is CATSRFRGEEKLFF. For the CDR3, the DNA is TGTGCCACCAGCAGGTTTCGAGGGGAAGAAAAACTGTTTTTT.

The rearrangement links TRBV10-3 to TRBJ2-1, with 9 bases fitting TRBD2. CDR1 ENHRY and CDR2 SYGVKD come from the germline V gene. The CDR3 sequence is 16 residues long. Germline trimming cut 4 bases from V and 7 bases from J; bases unmatched to any gene: 11. The DNA for the CDR3 is TGTGCCATCAGTGCCTTTTGGGCTAGCGGGGAGAATGAGCAGTTCTTC. Amino acids: CAISAFWASGENEQFF.

This chain joins TRBV7-9 and TRBJ2-7, with D tentatively TRBD1 or TRBD2 (5 bases each). Germline values: CDR1 SEHNR, CDR2 FQNEAQ (reference sequence). Trimming stripped 1 base from V and 6 bases from J, with 22 bases between. There are 17 residues in the CDR3. CDR3 region: CASSLGRSGSRSSEQYF. DNA of the CDR3: TGTGCCAGCAGCTTAGGTCGATCAGGGAGTAGGTCTTCCGAGCAGTACTTC.

The chain recombines TRBV10-3 with TRBJ1-2, with TRBD1 matching over 7 bases. Germline V gene lookup returns CDR1 ENHRY and CDR2 SYGVKD. The length of the CDR3 is 15 residues. J lost 8 bases, V lost 3 bases, and 12 bases had no gene match. The CDR3 DNA is TGTGCCATCAGTGACCCCCGACGACAGGGTTCGGGCTACACCTTC. Translation gives CAISDPRRQGSGYTF.

This clonotype was counted a few times. The chain uses TRBV6-1 and TRBJ2-7; TRBD1 matches 7 bases. The V segment lost 5 bases and the J segment 3 bases; nucleotides outside the gene matches: 16. This CDR3 has 17 amino acids. CDR1 is MNHNS and CDR2 is SASEGT in the germline V gene. CDR3 DNA: TGTGCCAGCAGTCTCAACGCTCTCCGGGACAGTAACTACGAGCAGTACTTC. This gives the protein CASSLNALRDSNYEQYF.

With regard to this clonotype: The junction and the germline gene differ at one end; a read error may be behind it. For the CDR3, the DNA is TGTGCCGGCAGCTACCCTGGACAGGGGGGGACCCAGTACTTC. This sequence encodes CAGSYPGQGGTQYF. V gene TRBV7-2 combines with J gene TRBJ2-7; TRBD1 matches 10 bases. The J call is in doubt because the DNA end fits TRBJ2-5 better. CDR1 SGHTA and CDR2 FQGNSA come from the germline V gene. The CDR3 extends over 14 amino acids.

Notes on this clonotype: This may be a read error, as it is one base from a much larger clone. The gene calls are TRBV7-9 and TRBJ2-1, with 11 nucleotides matching TRBD2. The length of the CDR3 is 18 residues. CDR1 and CDR2 (germline): SEHNR, FQNEAQ (reference sequence). The CDR3 region has the DNA TGTGCCGGCAGTCTAGGGGCTAGCGGGGGGAGCTCCTACAATGAGCAGTTCTTC. Translated: CAGSLGASGGSSYNEQFF.

This chain links TRBV7-2 with TRBJ1-5; 7 bases are a match to TRBD1. With 5 bases clipped from V and 4 bases from J, the junction kept 5 bases outside the gene matches. The CDR3 sequence is 14 residues long. Germline CDR1 reads SGHTA; CDR2 reads FQGNSA. This CDR3 is CASSPMTGNQPQHF. The DNA of the CDR3 is TGTGCCAGCAGCCCGATGACAGGGAATCAGCCCCAGCATTTT.

This chain joins TRBV12-3 or TRBV12-4 and TRBJ2-1; D possibly matches TRBD1 or TRBD2 (5 bases each). The CDR3 loop spans 14 amino acids. Trimming took 4 bases from V and 8 from J, leaving 15 bases between them. The CDR3 DNA sequence: TGTGCCAGCAGTTGGGACCTCCCACAGGATGAGCAGTTCTTC. It encodes CASSWDLPQDEQFF.

The V gene is TRBV6-1, the J gene TRBJ1-3; no reliable D call. The germline V gene has CDR1 MNHNS and CDR2 SASEGT. V was cut by 7 bases and J by 4 bases, with 14 bases left in between. The CDR3 has 14 amino acids. CDR3 loop: CASIILPLGNTIYF. The CDR3 DNA is TGTGCCAGCATCATATTACCTCTGGGAAACACCATATATTTT.